This T cell receptor (beta chain) was obtained from a study of breast tumors, draining lymph nodes, adjacent tissues. Study-wide findings and caveats: Compared with basal-like, luminal-like tumors shared significantly more repertoire with nontumor tissue. The data were judged consistent with most tumor T cells coming from lymph node and expanding in tumor. Tumors had less TCR diversity than lymph nodes, more than nontumor tissue.

With respect to this clonotype: Its antigen remains unknown.

The lymph nodes were axillary draining lymph nodes from breast cancer patients. TCRdb re-called the multiplex PCR reads through MiXCR, storing one row per CDR3 protein. The data hold 190,000 or so distinct CDR3 sequences, with 25% to 40% observed a single time. The V end was cut by 0 bases, the J end by 3 bases, with 9 bases between. This CDR3 region has 15 residues. Germline CDR1 is LGHNA and CDR2 is YSLEER. Sequencing used axillary lymph node tissue. This receptor was identified in a female donor with breast cancer. Some clones in this sample may be carry-over from other donors' samples. The chain carries TRBV4-3 and TRBJ1-3; tentative D call: TRBD1 (5 bases). The CDR3 reads CASSQELGDGNTIYF. The CDR3 DNA sequence: TGCGCCAGCAGCCAAGAGTTAGGGGATGGAAACACCATATATTTT.